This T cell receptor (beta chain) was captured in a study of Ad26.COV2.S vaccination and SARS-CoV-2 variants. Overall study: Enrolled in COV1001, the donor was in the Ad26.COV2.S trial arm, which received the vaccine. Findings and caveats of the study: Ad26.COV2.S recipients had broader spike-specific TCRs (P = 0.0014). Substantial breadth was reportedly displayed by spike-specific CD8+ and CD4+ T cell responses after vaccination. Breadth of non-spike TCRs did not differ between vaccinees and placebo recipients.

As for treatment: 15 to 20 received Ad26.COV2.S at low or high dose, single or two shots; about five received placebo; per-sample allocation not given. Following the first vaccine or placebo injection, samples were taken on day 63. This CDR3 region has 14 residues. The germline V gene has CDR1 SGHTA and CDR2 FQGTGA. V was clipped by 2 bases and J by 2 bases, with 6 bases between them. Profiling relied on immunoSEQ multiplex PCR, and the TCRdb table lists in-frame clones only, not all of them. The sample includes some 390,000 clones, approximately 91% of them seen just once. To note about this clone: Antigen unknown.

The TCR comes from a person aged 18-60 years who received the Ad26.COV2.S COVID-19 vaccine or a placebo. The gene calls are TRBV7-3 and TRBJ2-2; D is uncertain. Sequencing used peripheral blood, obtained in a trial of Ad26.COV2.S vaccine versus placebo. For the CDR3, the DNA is TGTGCCAGCAGCTTATCCAAAAACACCGGGGAGCTGTTTTTT. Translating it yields CASSLSKNTGELFF.